Shown below are 2 T cell receptor beta chains from a single sample sequenced in a study of technical replicates of blood from several donors. Libraries were prepared by immunoSEQ multiplex PCR; TCRdb keeps only in-frame clonotypes and omits some of them. Among approximately 75,000 clones, 95% to 97% were seen once, and the ten largest hold around 0.18%. What was sequenced was T cells isolated from PBMCs. Receptor source: a human donor in good health.

In DNA form, the CDR3 reads TGTGCCAGCAGCTTAGGAAGGGGGGGAGGCTACACCTTC. Protein sequence: CASSLGRGGGYTF. This chain uses TRBV13 with TRBJ1-2; D may be TRBD1 (6 bases). This CDR3 region has 13 residues. V lost 0 bases, J lost 8 bases, and 10 bases lay in between. Germline CDR1 reads PRHDT; CDR2 reads FYEKMQ (reference sequence).

The rearrangement joins TRBV6-5 to TRBJ1-2, with 11 bases matching TRBD1. The junction had 4 bases not matched to a gene; V was cut back by 8 bases and J by 8 bases. CDR3 length: 12 amino acids. Per germline, CDR1 MNHEY and CDR2 SVGAGI. The CDR3 bases are TGTGCCAGCTCCCGGACAGGGGGCGGCTACACCTTC. This gives the protein CASSRTGGGYTF.